Shown below are 31 T cell receptor beta chains from a single sample sequenced in a study of shared clonotypes between healthy human individuals. The method was immunoSEQ multiplex PCR; TCRdb's version includes in-frame clones alone and lacks a portion of them. The table records roughly 1 million clones, 60% to 80% of them present only once. The sequenced sample consisted of memory CD4+ T cells sorted from blood. The subset was: CD45RA-negative fraction. These receptors all come from a man in his late teens or twenties in good health.

V usage is TRBV18 and J usage is TRBJ1-1; D might be TRBD1 (5 bases). The V end lost 3 bases, the J end lost 6 bases, and 14 bases lay between the germline ends. CDR3 length: 14 residues. Germline lookup yields CDR1 KGHSH and CDR2 LQKENI. CDR3: CASSPQSQGAEAFF. The DNA of the CDR3 is TGTGCCAGCTCACCGCAGTCCCAGGGCGCTGAAGCTTTCTTT.

This clone was observed a few times. The chain couples TRBV30 to TRBJ1-2, with D maybe TRBD1 (5 bases). The CDR3 runs 10 residues. Germline CDR1 reads GTSNPN; CDR2 reads SVGIG (reference sequence). V lost 7 bases to trimming and J lost 5 bases, with 8 bases between them. The CDR3 spells CAFDRYGYTF. The DNA of the CDR3 is TGTGCCTTTGACAGATATGGCTACACCTTC. Supplemented by reference TRBV30 and TRBJ1-2, the full variable domain reads SQTIHQWPATLVQPVGSPLSLECTVEGTSNPNLYWYRQAAGRGLQLLFYSVGIGQISSEVPQNLSASRPQDRQFILSSKKLLLSDSGFYLCAFDRYGYTFGSGTRLTVV.

The rearrangement uses TRBV6-1 and TRBJ2-7; tentative D call: TRBD1 (6 bases). Trimming cost V 5 bases and J 1 base, with 12 bases left between them. CDR1 is MNHNS, CDR2 SASEGT, per germline. The CDR3 is 14 residues long. This CDR3 is CASSPRTDSYEQYF. CDR3 bases: TGTGCCAGCAGTCCTAGGACAGATTCCTACGAGCAGTACTTC.

This clone was counted between two and nine times. The chain carries TRBV4-1 and TRBJ2-3, with D hard to call. V lost 0 bases to trimming and J lost 4 bases, with 11 bases between them. The germline gives CDR1 MGHRA, CDR2 YSYEKL. CDR3 length equals 15 residues. CDR3 sequence: CASSQDLVGADTQYF. The CDR3 DNA follows: TGCGCCAGCAGCCAAGATCTTGTTGGAGCAGATACGCAGTATTTT.

The chain is built from TRBV4-1 and TRBJ2-6, with 9 bases lining up with TRBD1. Germline assignment: CDR1 MGHRA and CDR2 YSYEKL. This CDR3 contains 17 residues. V shed 7 bases, J shed 0 bases, and the junction held 7 bases outside the gene matches. The CDR3 loop is CASNPGTGFSGANVLTF. In DNA form, the CDR3 reads TGCGCCAGCAATCCCGGGACAGGGTTCTCTGGGGCCAACGTCCTGACTTTC.

The chain combines TRBV28 with TRBJ1-2; D is ambiguous. The ends were cut back, 2 bases at V and 2 bases at J, with 12 bases in the middle. CDR3 length: 15 residues. Germline CDR1 is MDHEN and CDR2 is SYDVKM. CDR3 loop: CASSLPFGQNYGYTF. CDR3 nucleotides: TGTGCCAGCAGTTTACCTTTTGGGCAGAACTATGGCTACACCTTC.

The chain is built from TRBV23-1 and TRBJ2-2; possibly TRBD1 or TRBD2 for D (5 bases each). TRBV23-1 qualifies as an ORF whose function is uncertain. The germline V and J ends were trimmed by 6 bases and 7 bases, with 15 bases remaining between them. The CDR3 length is 14 residues. The CDR3 protein is CASSRDGLLGELFF. The CDR3 bases are TGCGCCAGCAGCCGGGACGGCCTTCTCGGGGAGCTGTTTTTT.

CDR3 protein: CASSFTSSDNEQFF. The CDR3 nucleotides are TGTGCCAGCAGTTTCACTAGCTCTGACAATGAGCAGTTCTTC. The V and J genes are TRBV27 and TRBJ2-1; tentative D call: TRBD2 (6 bases). CDR1 and CDR2 from the germline V gene are MNHEY and SMNVEV (reference sequence). V lost 3 bases, J lost 5 bases, and 11 bases lay in between. The CDR3 has 14 residues.

This clone was counted between two and nine times. This chain links TRBV5-1 with TRBJ2-3; 7 nucleotides line up with TRBD1. Germline V gives CDR1 SGHRS, CDR2 YFSETQ. The CDR3 runs to 16 residues. V lost 0 bases, J lost 3 bases, and 7 bases stayed unmatched. The CDR3 coding sequence is TGCGCCAGCAGCTTGGTAGCGCCACAGGGGACAGATACGCAGTATTTT. This translates into CASSLVAPQGTDTQYF.

This chain links TRBV5-1 with TRBJ1-1, with 8 bases matching TRBD1. The germline V gene encodes CDR1 SGHRS and CDR2 YFSETQ. Trimming cost V 7 bases and J 7 bases; bases outside gene matches: 9. The CDR3 loop spans 13 amino acids. CDR3 region: CASGTTGGGEAFF. The CDR3 DNA is TGCGCCAGCGGTACCACAGGGGGAGGTGAAGCTTTCTTT.

The chain carries TRBV30 and TRBJ1-5; D possibly corresponds to TRBD1 (5 bases). The germline V and J ends were trimmed by 8 bases and 1 base, with 15 bases remaining between them. CDR3 length equals 14 residues. Per the germline V gene, CDR1 is GTSNPN and CDR2 is SVGIG (reference sequence). The CDR3 DNA sequence: TGTGCCGCACAGGTTTGGGGAAGCAATCAGCCCCAGCATTTT. Translated: CAAQVWGSNQPQHF.

This clone came up a few times. The chain has TRBV28 and TRBJ1-2; D may be TRBD1 (6 bases). The CDR3 totals 16 residues. Germline loops: CDR1 MDHEN, CDR2 SYDVKM. For the CDR3, the DNA is TGTGCTATAAGCTCCCTCGGGGCAGGGGAATGGTATGGCTACACCTTC. It yields the protein CAISSLGAGEWYGYTF.

The gene calls are TRBV5-1 and TRBJ2-3, with TRBD1 matching over 8 bases. Trimming at V came to 4 bases and at J to 0 bases, leaving 4 bases not matched to a gene. CDR3 size: 15 residues. CDR1 and CDR2 (germline): SGHRS, YFSETQ. The CDR3 DNA reads as TGCGCCAGCAGCCCCCGGACAGGGAGCACAGATACGCAGTATTTT. Amino acids: CASSPRTGSTDTQYF.

The count of this clone is one. V gene TRBV27 combines with J gene TRBJ1-4; D might be TRBD1 (5 bases). Germline-derived CDR1 and CDR2 are MNHEY and SMNVEV (reference sequence). The CDR3 has 14 residues. Trimming took 5 bases from V and 1 from J, leaving 8 bases between them. The CDR3 loop is CASSGGGTNEKLFF. CDR3 DNA sequence: TGTGCCAGCAGTGGGGGGGGAACTAATGAAAAACTGTTTTTT.

With regard to this clone: Other DNA sequences in this sample translate to the same CDR3. The CDR3 nucleotides read TGTGCCATCAGGGACGGCAACACTGAAGCTTTCTTT. Residues: CAIRDGNTEAFF. This sequence joins TRBV10-3 and TRBJ1-1, with no clear D. Between the trimmed V and J ends, which lost 6 bases and 2 bases, there was a span of 7 bases. The CDR3 is made up of 12 amino acids. Germline V CDR1 and CDR2: ENHRY, SYGVKD.

The chain combines TRBV27 with TRBJ1-4; 7 nucleotides line up with TRBD1. J gave up 4 bases and V 3 bases, and 5 bases lay outside the gene matches. CDR1 is MNHEY, CDR2 SMNVEV, per germline (reference sequence). CDR3 length: 15 amino acids. The CDR3 spells CASSFGQVVNEKLFF. CDR3 nucleotide sequence: TGTGCCAGCAGTTTCGGACAGGTGGTTAATGAAAAACTGTTTTTT.

V and J are TRBV6-1 and TRBJ2-5; 8 bases align to TRBD2. V shed 5 bases, J shed 0 bases, and the junction held 5 bases outside the gene matches. Looked up from germline, CDR1 is MNHNS and CDR2 is SASEGT. This CDR3 region has 15 residues. The CDR3, as DNA: TGTGCCAGCAGTCGGGGCGGGGGGAACCAAGAGACCCAGTACTTC. Protein product: CASSRGGGNQETQYF.

This clone was observed a single time. The chain employs TRBV6-5 and TRBJ2-5; 7 bases are shared with TRBD1. The CDR3 is made up of 15 amino acids. V trimming: 6 bases; J trimming: 2 bases; junction bases outside the gene matches: 9. The germline CDR1 and CDR2 sequences are MNHEY and SVGAGI. The CDR3 sequence: CASRDEGAGQETQYF. The CDR3 bases are TGTGCCAGCAGGGACGAGGGGGCAGGGCAAGAGACCCAGTACTTC.

CDR3 protein: CASSADRAGDEKLFF. The CDR3 DNA follows: TGTGCCAGCAGTGCCGACAGGGCCGGGGATGAAAAACTGTTTTTT. V and J are TRBV6-1 and TRBJ1-4, with 7 bases lining up with TRBD1. V shed 4 bases, J shed 6 bases, and the junction held 8 bases outside the gene matches. CDR3 length: 15 amino acids. The germline V gene has CDR1 MNHNS and CDR2 SASEGT.

The V call is TRBV5-4, the J call TRBJ2-7; TRBD1 agrees at 9 bases. With 1 base clipped from V and 4 bases from J, the junction kept 6 bases outside the gene matches. The CDR3 spans 15 residues. Germline CDR1 is SGHNT and CDR2 is YYREEE (reference sequence). The CDR3 is CASSLSGQGTYEQYF. CDR3 DNA sequence: TGTGCCAGCAGCTTGAGTGGACAGGGGACGTACGAGCAGTACTTC.

A word on this clone: Other DNA sequences in this sample translate to the same CDR3. This chain uses TRBV5-1 with TRBJ2-3; D is undetermined. The CDR3 contains 12 residues. The V end was cut by 4 bases, the J end by 2 bases, with 5 bases between. CDR1 and CDR2 from the germline V gene are SGHRS and YFSETQ. CDR3 region: CASSPNTDTQYF. CDR3 DNA: TGCGCCAGCAGCCCAAACACAGATACGCAGTATTTT.

V usage is TRBV13 and J usage is TRBJ2-1; weak D call: TRBD2 (5 bases). There are 15 residues in the CDR3. V lost 5 bases and J lost 4, with 15 bases in between. Looked up from germline, CDR1 is PRHDT and CDR2 is FYEKMQ (reference sequence). For the CDR3, the DNA is TGTGCCAGCAGCCTCTCCGGGAATAAGTACAATGAGCAGTTCTTC. Amino acid sequence: CASSLSGNKYNEQFF.

The genes are TRBV6-1 and TRBJ2-1, with D perhaps TRBD1 or TRBD2 (5 bases each). Germline CDR1 and CDR2: MNHNS and SASEGT. Trimming pared 1 base from V and 8 bases from J, leaving 18 bases between. The CDR3 is made up of 16 amino acids. This CDR3 reads CASSEGIKGTNDEQFF. In nucleotides, the CDR3 is TGTGCCAGCAGTGAAGGAATCAAAGGGACCAACGATGAGCAGTTCTTC.

About this clone: The same CDR3 is also encoded by other DNA sequences in this sample. The chain is built from TRBV18 and TRBJ2-5; 8 nucleotides agree with TRBD1. Germline assignment: CDR1 KGHSH and CDR2 LQKENI. The ends lost 6 bases at V and 3 bases at J; junction bases unmatched: 3. The length of the CDR3 is 13 residues. As DNA, the CDR3 is TGTGCCAGCTCTCGACAGGGGAAAGAGACCCAGTACTTC. Its translation: CASSRQGKETQYF.

With respect to this clone: A much larger clone differs from this one at a single base, so this may be a read error. The chain employs TRBV5-1 and TRBJ2-6, with D tentatively TRBD1 or TRBD2 (7 bases each). The CDR3 covers 18 residues. In germline, CDR1 is SGHRS, CDR2 YFSETQ. V gave up 4 bases and J gave up 0 bases, with 17 bases separating them. The CDR3 DNA follows: TGCGCCAGCAGCCTGGGAGGGACAGACATCTCTGGGGCCAACGTCCTGACTTTC. It specifies CASSLGGTDISGANVLTF.

The chain couples TRBV7-8 to TRBJ2-5, with TRBD2 as a possible D gene (5 bases). V gave up 5 bases and J gave up 6 bases, with 16 bases separating them. Germline V gene data show CDR1 as SGHVS and CDR2 as FQNEAQ. CDR3 length equals 14 residues. The CDR3 nucleotides are TGTGCCAGCAGCACGTCCGGAGCGGTGAAGACCCAGTACTTC. Protein sequence: CASSTSGAVKTQYF.

This chain joins TRBV6-5 and TRBJ2-2; D perhaps matches TRBD1 (5 bases). Germline V gives CDR1 MNHEY, CDR2 SVGAGI. The CDR3 contains 16 residues. V lost 3 bases and J lost 4, with 15 bases in between. The CDR3 region has the DNA TGTGCCAGCAGTTATCGACCAGGGTCCGGCACCGGGGAGCTGTTTTTT. This translates into CASSYRPGSGTGELFF.

The genes are TRBV7-2 and TRBJ2-6, with 8 bases matching TRBD2. After removal of 5 bases from V and 1 base from J, the junction contained 7 bases not matched to a gene. The germline gives CDR1 SGHTA, CDR2 FQGNSA. This CDR3 comprises 17 residues. CDR3 residues: CASSGGGGRSGANVLTF. In DNA form, the CDR3 reads TGTGCCAGCAGCGGGGGTGGCGGGAGGTCTGGGGCCAACGTCCTGACTTTC. Drawing the rest from reference TRBV7-2 and TRBJ2-6, the complete variable domain is GAGVSQSPSNKVTEKGKDVELRCDPISGHTALYWYRQSLGQGLEFLIYFQGNSAPDKSGLPSDRFSAERTGGSVSTLTIQRTQQEDSAVYLCASSGGGGRSGANVLTFGAGSRLTVL.

The V gene is TRBV18, the J gene TRBJ1-2; D is unclear. This CDR3 is built from 13 residues. CDR1 is KGHSH and CDR2 is LQKENI in the germline V gene. Trimming removed 1 base from V and 8 bases from J, with 11 bases in between. The CDR3 DNA is TGTGCCAGCTCACCACGGGAAATCGGCGGCTACACCTTC. This gives the protein CASSPREIGGYTF.

The chain recombines TRBV28 with TRBJ2-7, with 11 nucleotides matching TRBD1. V lost 6 bases, J lost 6 bases, and 13 bases stayed unmatched. Germline V CDR1 and CDR2: MDHEN, SYDVKM. This CDR3 spans 16 amino acids. CDR3 DNA sequence: TGTGCCAGCAGCCATGGGTGGGACAGGGGGTTTCTCGAGCAGTACTTC. It yields the protein CASSHGWDRGFLEQYF.

The CDR3 loop is CASSPAGVIGTQYF. The CDR3 nucleotides are TGTGCCAGCAGCCCAGCAGGGGTCATAGGGACCCAGTACTTC. The chain employs TRBV7-2 and TRBJ2-5; D perhaps matches TRBD1 (6 bases). The germline V gene encodes CDR1 SGHTA and CDR2 FQGNSA. This CDR3 contains 14 residues. The V end lost 5 bases, the J end lost 7 bases, and 17 bases lay between the germline ends.